The rows below give T cell receptor beta chains drawn from one sample of a study of OX40 agonist ivuxolimab in advanced cancers. Method: immunoSEQ multiplex PCR; TCRdb's copy keeps in-frame clones and lacks some. The sample carries 100,000 to 110,000 clones, around 90% recorded once. The sequencing used CD4+ or CD8+ T cells sorted from blood, collected in a trial of the OX40 agonist ivuxolimab. These TCRs come from an adult with an advanced solid tumor such as melanoma, head and neck, liver or kidney cancer. CDR3s include the opening cysteine and the closing phenylalanine or tryptophan. Each record gives: D gene, J gene, V gene, clone size, CDR3 DNA, CDR3 protein. The D gene is left open where the match is weak. The size of a clone is reported for some rows only, either as once, few or many, or as a class for expanded clones.

>-|TRBJ1-5|TRBV2|-
TGTGCCAGCAGCCTACAGGGACCCCAGCATTTT
CASSLQGPQHF
>-|TRBJ2-2|TRBV27|-
TGTGCCAGCCAGCAACTAACTGGGGAGGCCGGGGAGCTGTTTTTT
CASQQLTGEAGELFF
>TRBD1|TRBJ1-1|TRBV11-3|once
TGTGCCAGCAGCTTAAGGTCCGACAGGGTAAACACTGAAGCTTTCTTT
CASSLRSDRVNTEAFF
>TRBD1|TRBJ2-5|TRBV5-1|-
TGCGCCAGCAGAACAAACAGGGGAATCCAAGAGACCCAGTACTTC
CASRTNRGIQETQYF
>-|TRBJ2-7|TRBV6-5|-
TGTGCCAGCAGTTACTCCGGCAGGCCGAACTACGAGCAGTACTTC
CASSYSGRPNYEQYF
>TRBD2|TRBJ2-7|TRBV7-3|-
TGTGCCAGCAGCCACCGTAGCGGGTCCTTAGCCTACGAGCAGTACTTC
CASSHRSGSLAYEQYF
>TRBD2|TRBJ2-7|TRBV11-2|once
TGTGCCAGCAGCTTAGATTTGCGGGAGGGCAACGAGCAGTACTTC
CASSLDLREGNEQYF
>-|TRBJ2-7|TRBV19|-
TGTGCCAGTAGTATAATACCGAGACGGACACCCTACGAGCAGTACTTC
CASSIIPRRTPYEQYF
>-|TRBJ2-3|TRBV7-9|-
TGTGCCAGCAGCTTTCGGCTAGGACTAACAGATACGCAGTATTTT
CASSFRLGLTDTQYF
>-|TRBJ1-1|TRBV18|-
TGTGCCAGCTCACCAGGGTGGGGTAGGGACACTGAAGCTTTCTTT
CASSPGWGRDTEAFF
>-|TRBJ2-7|TRBV27|-
TGTGCCAGCAGGCCGACAGAGCCAAGGTACGAGCAGTACTTC
CASRPTEPRYEQYF
>-|TRBJ2-1|TRBV5-4|-
TGTGCCAGCAGCTTGAAGGGGGAGTCGAATGAGCAGTTCTTC
CASSLKGESNEQFF
>-|TRBJ1-5|TRBV7-2|-
TGTGCCAGCAGCTTAGTTCCGACACCTAATCAGCCCCAGCATTTT
CASSLVPTPNQPQHF
>TRBD1|TRBJ1-5|TRBV5-4|-
TGTGCCAGCAGCCCGGGACAGGGAGATCAGCCCCAGCATTTT
CASSPGQGDQPQHF
>-|TRBJ2-1|TRBV4-3|-
TGCGCCAGCAGCCTCTTTGGTGCGGGGAGCTCCTACAATGAGCAGTTCTTC
CASSLFGAGSSYNEQFF
>-|TRBJ1-5|TRBV6-6|-
TGTGCCAGCAGTTCTCAGGGACTTAGCAATCAGCCCCAGCATTTT
CASSSQGLSNQPQHF
>-|TRBJ2-7|TRBV4-2|few
TGTGCCAGCAGCCAAGATGCAGGGGCCCACTACGAGCAGTACTTC
CASSQDAGAHYEQYF
>-|TRBJ1-2|TRBV7-9|-
TGTGCCAGCAGCCCGAATACAGGTTTTGGCTACACCTTC
CASSPNTGFGYTF
>-|TRBJ1-1|TRBV15|-
TGTGCCACCAGCAGAGACTCAGGGTACGAAGCTTTCTTT
CATSRDSGYEAFF
>-|TRBJ1-2|TRBV7-9|-
TGTGCCAGCAGCTTAGGAGGATCAGGGAGCGGCTACACCTTC
CASSLGGSGSGYTF
>TRBD2|TRBJ2-7|TRBV27|-
TGTGCCAGCAGTTTACGTGGCGGGAGCGGGGAGCAGTACTTC
CASSLRGGSGEQYF
>-|TRBJ1-2|TRBV19|-
TGTGCCAGTAGTATAACAGGGTACGACTATGGCTACACCTTC
CASSITGYDYGYTF
>TRBD1|TRBJ2-7|TRBV29-1|-
TGCAGCGTGAGGACAGGGTATTCGTACGAGCAGTACTTC
CSVRTGYSYEQYF
>TRBD2|TRBJ2-3|TRBV4-2|-
TGTGCCAGCAGCCAAGAACTAGCGGGAAGGGCAGATACGCAGTATTTT
CASSQELAGRADTQYF
>TRBD2|TRBJ2-7|TRBV18|-
TGTGCCAGCTCCGGAGACGGGGGGGTCGAGCAGTACTTC
CASSGDGGVEQYF
>TRBD2|TRBJ2-2|TRBV5-1|-
TGCGCCAGCAGCCCCGGACTAGCGGGAGGGAATAGGGACACCGGGGAGCTGTTTTTT
CASSPGLAGGNRDTGELFF
>-|TRBJ1-4|TRBV5-4|-
TGTGCCAGCAGCTTGGTCCGGGACCCCGAGGAAAAACTGTTTTTT
CASSLVRDPEEKLFF
>-|TRBJ2-7|TRBV5-1|few
TGCGCCAGCAGCTTGGAAAGGGAGCAGTACTTC
CASSLEREQYF
>-|TRBJ2-5|TRBV15|once
TGTGCCACCAGCCTCGATCCCGGGGAGACCCAGTACTTC
CATSLDPGETQYF
>-|TRBJ2-2|TRBV15|-
TGTGCCACCAGCAGAGGATTTAGGGCGGGCTATAGGGGCACCGGGGAGCTGTTTTTT
CATSRGFRAGYRGTGELFF
>TRBD2|TRBJ2-7|TRBV6-5|-
TGTGCCAGCAGTTACGGTATTGGCGGGAGCTCCTACGAGCAGTACTTC
CASSYGIGGSSYEQYF
>TRBD1|TRBJ2-2|TRBV19|-
TGTGCCAGTAGCAGAGGGGACAGGGCCGTCGGGGAGCTGTTTTTT
CASSRGDRAVGELFF
>-|TRBJ1-5|TRBV9|-
TGTGCCAGCAGCGTAGAAGGTCACGGGACTCAGCCCCAGCATTTT
CASSVEGHGTQPQHF
>-|TRBJ1-1|TRBV4-1|-
TGCGCCAGCAGCCTGGGACGGAGGAACACTGAAGCTTTCTTT
CASSLGRRNTEAFF
>TRBD2|TRBJ2-2|TRBV5-4|once
TGTGCCAGCAGCTTAGGAGGGAGGGAAGCCGGGGAGCTGTTTTTT
CASSLGGREAGELFF
>-|TRBJ2-4|TRBV4-1|-
TGCGCCAGCAGCCCAGGTAGGGAGGTTGGAAGAGACAAAAACATTCAGTACTTC
CASSPGREVGRDKNIQYF
>-|TRBJ1-2|TRBV28|-
TGTGCCAGCAGTTTACAGGGCCTCTCGAACGGCTACACCTTC
CASSLQGLSNGYTF
>TRBD1|TRBJ1-3|TRBV28|once
TGTGCCAGCAGTGACCCTTCGGGACAGGGGTACCGAAACACCATATATTTT
CASSDPSGQGYRNTIYF
>-|TRBJ2-2|TRBV12-5|-
TGTGCTAGTCAGGTCCAGACGAACCCCGGGGAGCTGTTTTTT
CASQVQTNPGELFF
>-|TRBJ1-2|TRBV28|-
TGTGCCAGCAGTTTCCTGGGGGACGACTATGGCTACACCTTC
CASSFLGDDYGYTF
>TRBD2|TRBJ2-1|TRBV10-3|-
TGTGCCATCAGTGCCGGACTAGCGGGAGTGGATGAGCAGTTCTTC
CAISAGLAGVDEQFF
>-|TRBJ1-4|TRBV6-6|-
TGTGCCAGCAGTTACAGATCAGAAAAACTGTTTTTT
CASSYRSEKLFF
>TRBD1|TRBJ1-1|TRBV9|-
TGTGCCAGCAGCGGAGGGACAGGCGGAATGAACACTGAAGCTTTCTTT
CASSGGTGGMNTEAFF
>TRBD2|TRBJ2-5|TRBV7-2|-
TGTGCCAGCAGCTTGGGACTAGCGGGAGTTAAGACCCAGTACTTC
CASSLGLAGVKTQYF
>-|TRBJ2-2|TRBV28|-
TGTGCCAGCAGCCTGCTGAACACCGGGGAGCTGTTTTTT
CASSLLNTGELFF
>TRBD2|TRBJ2-1|TRBV11-2|-
TGTGCCAGCAGCTTAGGGACTAGCGGCTCCTACAATGAGCAGTTCTTC
CASSLGTSGSYNEQFF
>TRBD1|TRBJ1-2|TRBV27|-
TGTGCCAGCAGACAGGGGAATGGCTACACCTTC
CASRQGNGYTF
>TRBD2|TRBJ2-2|TRBV4-2|-
TGTGCCAGCAGCCACCGACCCGGGGAGGGTGGGGAGCTGTTTTTT
CASSHRPGEGGELFF
>-|TRBJ2-2|TRBV5-4|once
TGTGCCAGCAGTCCACCTAACGGGGAGCTGTTTTTT
CASSPPNGELFF
>TRBD2|TRBJ2-1|TRBV19|-
TGTGCCAGTAGGGATGGCGGGAGGAGCCCTGAGCAGTTCTTC
CASRDGGRSPEQFF
>TRBD1|TRBJ2-7|TRBV28|-
TGTGCCAGCAGTTCAACCGGGACAGGGGGACGAGAGCAGTACTTC
CASSSTGTGGREQYF
>-|TRBJ2-1|TRBV5-1|-
TGCGCCAGCAGCCTCAATGAGGGATCCTACAATGAGCAGTTCTTC
CASSLNEGSYNEQFF
>-|TRBJ2-2|TRBV2|-
TGTGCCAGCAGTGCGGTGTTAGAGGCCACCGGGGAGCTGTTTTTT
CASSAVLEATGELFF
>-|TRBJ1-1|TRBV7-9|-
TGTGCCAGCAGCTTAGTGGGGGGGTTGAGTGAAGCTTTCTTT
CASSLVGGLSEAFF
>TRBD2|TRBJ2-7|TRBV28|once
TGTGCCAGCAGTCGCCCTGGGACTAGCGGGAGCGGGCAGTACTTC
CASSRPGTSGSGQYF